The source of this T cell receptor beta chain is a study of cytomegalovirus exposure and HLA in healthy donors. Findings of the study overall: Immune exposure information available was restricted to CMV serostatus. Sequencing had likely introduced a cluster of highly shared sequence variants as an artifact.

This CDR3 has 16 amino acids. Germline assignment: CDR1 ENHRY and CDR2 SYGVKD. V lost 3 bases to trimming and J lost 1 base; unmatched junction nucleotides: 7. It was with 60 Vbeta and 13 Jbeta primers that the PCR ran. TCRdb's table, derived via immunoSEQ multiplex PCR, lists solely in-frame clones and lacks some. The sample has some 180,000 clones, just over 75% seen once. Notes on this clone: Its specificity is unknown.

Sequenced sample: PBMCs. The receptor's source is a young man in good health and CMV-seronegative. This chain links TRBV10-3 with TRBJ2-5; 8 nucleotides agree with TRBD2. The CDR3 bases are TGTGCCATCAGTGATCGTGGTAGCGGGGCCCAAGAGACCCAGTACTTC. Translated: CAISDRGSGAQETQYF.